This entry lists 30 T cell receptor beta chains sequenced from one sample in a study of T cell clones after liver transplantation. Repertoires were generated with immunoSEQ multiplex PCR, while TCRdb's copy carries only in-frame clones and drops some. The repertoire holds about 120,000 clones, with 90% as singletons. The sequencing here drew on CD4+ T cells from blood, taken 12 months after liver transplant. These TCRs come from a human patient who received a liver transplant. The graft donor may have given rise to some T cells.

The chain uses TRBV11-3 and TRBJ2-7; 9 bases align to TRBD2. The germline CDR1 and CDR2 sequences are SGHNT and YENEEA. With 5 bases clipped from V and 7 bases from J, the junction kept 6 bases outside the gene matches. This CDR3 is 13 amino acids long. The CDR3 sequence: CASSLQREDEQYF. CDR3 DNA sequence: TGTGCCAGCAGCCTTCAGCGGGAGGATGAGCAGTACTTC.

The rearrangement joins TRBV5-6 to TRBJ1-4, with D maybe TRBD1 (5 bases). CDR1 and CDR2 from the germline V gene are SGHDT and YYEEEE. CDR3 size: 17 residues. The V gene lost 5 bases and the J gene lost 0 bases, with 17 bases spanning the gap. The CDR3 DNA sequence: TGTGCCAGCAGACGGCGGGACGTCGAAGCAACTAATGAAAAACTGTTTTTT. Translated, it gives CASRRRDVEATNEKLFF.

This chain joins TRBV5-4 and TRBJ1-1; a weak D match, TRBD1 (5 bases). Germline assignment: CDR1 SGHNT and CDR2 YYREEE (reference sequence). V lost 4 bases, J lost 6 bases, and 25 bases lay in between. The CDR3 has 17 residues. The CDR3 DNA is TGTGCCAGCAGCCTGAGTTGGGACCTAAAGGGGAGGGCTGAAGCTTTCTTT. Translated: CASSLSWDLKGRAEAFF.

CDR3 sequence: CASSYSGQGMNTEAFF. DNA of the CDR3: TGTGCCAGCAGTTATTCGGGACAGGGGATGAACACTGAAGCTTTCTTT. This chain uses TRBV6-5 with TRBJ1-1; 10 nucleotides line up with TRBD1. Per the germline V gene, CDR1 is MNHEY and CDR2 is SVGAGI. V trimming: 3 bases; J trimming: 0 bases; junction bases outside the gene matches: 4. The CDR3 runs to 16 residues.

The count of this clone is one. The chain combines TRBV2 with TRBJ2-5, with 7 nucleotides matching TRBD1. Losses at the gene ends were 6 bases for V and 1 base for J; bases not matched to a gene: 2. Germline loops: CDR1 SNHLY, CDR2 FYNNEI. The CDR3 has 13 residues. The CDR3 DNA follows: TGTGCCAGCAGCCGGGACAGCCAAGAGACCCAGTACTTC. Protein product: CASSRDSQETQYF.

V and J are TRBV2 and TRBJ1-1; 10 bases line up with TRBD1. Trimming removed 6 bases from V and 7 bases from J; junction bases left unmatched: 11. The CDR3 extends over 15 amino acids. In germline, CDR1 is SNHLY, CDR2 FYNNEI. CDR3 region: CASSLTTGQGDEAFF. As DNA, the CDR3 is TGTGCCAGCAGCTTAACTACCGGACAGGGGGATGAAGCTTTCTTT.

The rearrangement uses TRBV18 and TRBJ2-7; possible D gene TRBD1, 6 bases. Germline CDR1 KGHSH, CDR2 LQKENI. V dropped 3 bases and J dropped 0 bases, with 9 bases sitting between them. The CDR3 is made up of 14 amino acids. For the CDR3, the DNA is TGTGCCAGCTCACCGGGACACTCCTCCTACGAGCAGTACTTC. Translating it yields CASSPGHSSYEQYF. The whole variable domain, filled in from reference TRBV18 and TRBJ2-7, reads NAGVMQNPRHLVRRRGQEARLRCSPMKGHSHVYWYRQLPEEGLKFMVYLQKENIIDESGMPKERFSAEFPKEGPSILRIQQVVRGDSAAYFCASSPGHSSYEQYFGPGTRLTVT.

The CDR3 nucleotides read TGTGCCAGCAGTCGGCAGGGGGCTCTTGCGGGGACTGAAGCTTTCTTT. This encodes CASSRQGALAGTEAFF. The V call is TRBV25-1, the J call TRBJ1-1; 8 bases are shared with TRBD1. V lost 5 bases, J lost 5 bases, and 13 bases stayed unmatched. CDR3 length equals 16 residues. The germline V gene encodes CDR1 MGHDK and CDR2 SYGVNS.

The chain has TRBV5-4 and TRBJ1-2; no clear D gene. Looked up from germline, CDR1 is SGHNT and CDR2 is YYREEE (reference sequence). The CDR3 consists of 14 residues. V lost 4 bases, J lost 1 base, and 11 bases lay in between. CDR3 amino acids: CASSLGYGNYGYTF. The CDR3 DNA is TGTGCCAGCAGCCTAGGCTACGGTAACTATGGCTACACCTTC.

This chain uses TRBV6-5 with TRBJ2-5; D unclear. Germline CDR1 reads MNHEY; CDR2 reads SVGAGI. V shed 5 bases and J shed 7 bases, with 8 bases lying between them. The CDR3 is 11 amino acids. The CDR3 reads CASSAQRTQYF. DNA for the CDR3: TGTGCCAGCAGTGCGCAAAGGACCCAGTACTTC.

V and J are TRBV15 and TRBJ2-1; D is uncertain. The CDR3 totals 12 residues. Looked up from germline, CDR1 is LNHNV and CDR2 is YYDKDF (reference sequence). Trimming stripped 0 bases from V and 9 bases from J, with 6 bases between. In DNA form, the CDR3 reads TGTGCCACCAGCAGAGACTGGGGTGAGCAGTTCTTC. Translation gives CATSRDWGEQFF.

This clone came up once. V and J are TRBV28 and TRBJ1-2; D is undetermined. The CDR3 covers 14 residues. Between the trimmed V and J ends, which lost 2 bases and 7 bases, there was a span of 14 bases. Germline loops: CDR1 MDHEN, CDR2 SYDVKM. CDR3 sequence (DNA): TGTGCCAGCAGTTTAGTAGAGGGTCCTGGTGGCTACACCTTC. It specifies CASSLVEGPGGYTF.

The chain employs TRBV30 and TRBJ1-2; possibly TRBD1 for D (6 bases). V gave up 2 bases and J gave up 7 bases, with 20 bases separating them. The germline CDR1 and CDR2 sequences are GTSNPN and SVGIG (reference sequence). The CDR3 spans 15 residues. CDR3 bases: TGTGCCTGGAGTCCTACCGACAGGATCTGGCTTGGCTACACCTTC. Translating gives CAWSPTDRIWLGYTF.

This chain joins TRBV30 and TRBJ1-3; D is undetermined. V lost 0 bases and J lost 5, with 11 bases in between. This CDR3 region has 14 residues. Per germline, CDR1 GTSNPN and CDR2 SVGIG (reference sequence). The CDR3 loop is CAWSVPADRNTIYF. The DNA of the CDR3 is TGTGCCTGGAGTGTTCCGGCAGATCGAAACACCATATATTTT.

CDR3 loop: CSVLNPTAGAHRYEQYF. The CDR3 bases are TGCAGCGTCCTAAACCCGACAGCGGGAGCACACCGATACGAGCAGTACTTC. The rearrangement uses TRBV29-1 and TRBJ2-7, with 8 bases aligning to TRBD2. Trimming removed 6 bases from V and 4 bases from J; junction bases left unmatched: 20. Germline CDR1 SQVTM, CDR2 ANQGSEA. The CDR3 loop spans 17 amino acids.

This rearrangement joins TRBV19 to TRBJ2-7, with D perhaps TRBD2 (6 bases). Germline CDR1 LNHDA, CDR2 SQIVND (reference sequence). This CDR3 is built from 14 residues. V was trimmed by 3 bases and J by 5 bases, leaving 14 bases between them. This chain's CDR3 is CASSMGLARDEQYF. CDR3 nucleotide sequence: TGTGCCAGTAGTATGGGACTTGCCAGGGACGAGCAGTACTTC. The full variable domain, with the rest looked up from reference TRBV19 and TRBJ2-7, is DGGITQSPKYLFRKEGQNVTLSCEQNLNHDAMYWYRQDPGQGLRLIYYSQIVNDFQKGDIAEGYSVSREKKESFPLTVTSAQKNPTAFYLCASSMGLARDEQYFGPGTRLTVT.

The genes are TRBV2 and TRBJ2-7; possible D gene TRBD2, 6 bases. CDR3 length equals 13 residues. Trimming cost V 8 bases and J 1 base, with 12 bases left between them. CDR1 is SNHLY, CDR2 FYNNEI, per germline. CDR3 sequence: CASGIAASYEQYF. In DNA, the CDR3 is TGTGCCAGCGGGATAGCGGCTTCCTACGAGCAGTACTTC.

A few counts support this clone. This chain uses TRBV7-3 with TRBJ2-7, with D unresolved. This CDR3 is 16 amino acids long. Deletions cut 5 bases from V and 6 bases from J, with 23 bases between. Germline CDR1 SGHTA, CDR2 FQGTGA. CDR3 loop: CASSHRKTPSPLEQYF. As DNA, the CDR3 is TGTGCCAGCAGCCACCGTAAGACTCCCTCTCCCCTCGAGCAGTACTTC.

The chain couples TRBV10-3 to TRBJ2-7; TRBD1 is a possible D gene (5 bases). The CDR3 is made up of 14 amino acids. Looked up from germline, CDR1 is ENHRY and CDR2 is SYGVKD. The V gene lost 0 bases and the J gene lost 11 bases, with 17 bases spanning the gap. The CDR3, as DNA: TGTGCCATCAGTGAGTCGAAGCGTCAGGGTGGGGAGTACTTC. Encoded protein: CAISESKRQGGEYF.

The genes are TRBV11-2 and TRBJ1-4; 9 nucleotides agree with TRBD1. The ends lost 5 bases at V and 14 bases at J; junction bases unmatched: 12. Germline CDR1 reads SGHAT; CDR2 reads FQNNGV. This CDR3 spans 14 amino acids. This chain's CDR3 is CASSGQGRTGGLFF. The CDR3 nucleotides read TGTGCCAGCAGCGGACAGGGGCGTACGGGGGGTCTGTTTTTT.

This chain joins TRBV28 and TRBJ2-4; a weak D match, TRBD2 (6 bases). This CDR3 is built from 15 residues. The V end lost 5 bases, the J end lost 1 base, and 12 bases lay between the germline ends. Germline CDR1 MDHEN, CDR2 SYDVKM. The CDR3 is CASSPGGNAKNIQYF. The CDR3 DNA sequence: TGTGCCAGCAGTCCTGGGGGGAACGCCAAAAACATTCAGTACTTC. Full variable domain (missing parts from reference TRBV28 and TRBJ2-4): DVKVTQSSRYLVKRTGEKVFLECVQDMDHENMFWYRQDPGLGLRLIYFSYDVKMKEKGDIPEGYSVSREKKERFSLILESASTNQTSMYLCASSPGGNAKNIQYFGAGTRLSVL.

Only a few counts were recorded for this clone. The chain links TRBV2 to TRBJ2-7; D is uncertain. Germline CDR1 SNHLY, CDR2 FYNNEI. V lost 4 bases and J 7 bases, leaving 5 bases between the germline ends. The CDR3 contains 10 residues. CDR3 in DNA: TGTGCCAGCAGTGTAAAAGAGCAGTACTTC. It specifies CASSVKEQYF. The full variable domain, with the rest looked up from reference TRBV2 and TRBJ2-7, is EPEVTQTPSHQVTQMGQEVILRCVPISNHLYFYWYRQILGQKVEFLVSFYNNEISEKSEIFDDQFSVERPDGSNFTLKIRSTKLEDSAMYFCASSVKEQYFGPGTRLTVT.

This clone has a single count. This sequence joins TRBV7-2 and TRBJ2-3, with 7 positions matching TRBD2. The CDR3 is made up of 19 amino acids. Trimming removed 2 bases from V and 0 bases from J; junction bases left unmatched: 14. Germline V CDR1 and CDR2: SGHTA, FQGNSA. DNA of the CDR3: TGTGCCAGCAGCTTAACGGCTAGCGGTTACTCTCCTAGCACAGATACGCAGTATTTT. Encoded protein: CASSLTASGYSPSTDTQYF.

J is TRBJ1-5 and V is TRBV27; D ambiguous. This CDR3 region has 14 residues. Between the trimmed V and J ends, which lost 6 bases and 0 bases, there was a span of 9 bases. The V gene's germline CDR1 is MNHEY and CDR2 SMNVEV (reference sequence). CDR3 nucleotide sequence: TGTGCCAGCAGCCGAGGCTATAGCAATCAGCCCCAGCATTTT. Its translation: CASSRGYSNQPQHF.

The CDR3 sequence: CASSPTGDTYNEQFF. Here the CDR3 DNA reads TGTGCCAGCAGCCCGACGGGTGACACATACAATGAGCAGTTCTTC. This chain joins TRBV7-2 and TRBJ2-1; D gene unclear. Germline CDR1 reads SGHTA; CDR2 reads FQGNSA. The CDR3 loop spans 15 amino acids. The V end lost 5 bases, the J end lost 4 bases, and 15 bases lay between the germline ends.

The chain uses TRBV11-2 and TRBJ2-2; D gene uncertain. Per germline, CDR1 SGHAT and CDR2 FQNNGV. This CDR3 region has 14 residues. The ends were cut back, 1 base at V and 4 bases at J, with 7 bases in the middle. The CDR3 protein is CASSLGTTTGELFF. The DNA of the CDR3 is TGTGCCAGCAGCTTAGGGACCACCACCGGGGAGCTGTTTTTT.

The chain is built from TRBV9 and TRBJ2-1; 15 bases line up with TRBD2. Germline CDR1 and CDR2: SGDLS and YYNGEE. The CDR3 length is 17 residues. The trim removed 0 bases at V and 9 bases at J, leaving 7 bases unmatched. For the CDR3, the DNA is TGTGCCAGCAGCGTAGACCCGGGACTAGCGGGAGGAGGTGAGCAGTTCTTC. This encodes CASSVDPGLAGGGEQFF.

The chain couples TRBV14 to TRBJ2-2; D may be TRBD1 (6 bases). Germline values: CDR1 SGHDN, CDR2 FVKESK. The CDR3 is 14 residues long. V was cut by 2 bases and J by 5 bases, with 9 bases left in between. CDR3 sequence reads: CASSQQGLTGELFF. The DNA for the CDR3 is TGTGCCAGCAGCCAACAGGGGCTAACCGGGGAGCTGTTTTTT.

CDR3 residues: CASSYIAGGSYNEQFF. CDR3 DNA sequence: TGTGCCAGCAGTTACATCGCGGGTGGCTCCTACAATGAGCAGTTCTTC. The chain recombines TRBV6-5 with TRBJ2-1, with a tentative D call TRBD2 (5 bases). Trimming shortened V by 2 bases and J by 0 bases, and 11 bases separated the two germline ends. The V gene's germline CDR1 is MNHEY and CDR2 SVGAGI. The CDR3 extends over 16 amino acids.

The chain joins TRBV6-6 to TRBJ2-1; 8 bases map to TRBD1. Germline V gives CDR1 MNHNY, CDR2 SVGAGI (reference sequence). The CDR3 runs to 15 residues. Trimming at V came to 0 bases and at J to 8 bases, leaving 6 bases not matched to a gene. This chain's CDR3 is CASSYSQGALDEQFF. The CDR3 coding sequence is TGTGCCAGCAGTTACTCTCAGGGGGCATTGGATGAGCAGTTCTTC.